These 28 T cell receptor beta chains were sequenced from one sample in a study of blood T cell repertoires in COVID-19. Sequencing was performed with immunoSEQ multiplex PCR; in TCRdb, only in-frame clones are kept and a portion is missing. The profile covers 100,000 or so clones, with 65% to 90% appearing a single time and roughly 3% taken by the ten largest. Sample: PBMCs or T cells enriched from blood (not recorded which). The receptors were sampled from a woman in her forties or fifties who had recovered from COVID-19.

The rearrangement joins TRBV10-1 to TRBJ2-5, with D perhaps matching TRBD2 (6 bases). Germline V gene data show CDR1 as WNHNN and CDR2 as SYGVQD (reference sequence). CDR3 length: 16 residues. V gave up 0 bases and J gave up 5 bases, with 16 bases separating them. CDR3 residues: CASSESEGWRMETQYF. The CDR3 coding sequence is TGCGCCAGCAGTGAGTCGGAGGGTTGGCGGATGGAGACCCAGTACTTC.

The rearrangement links TRBV28 to TRBJ2-5; 8 nucleotides match TRBD2. The trim removed 5 bases at V and 4 bases at J, leaving 9 bases unmatched. This CDR3 comprises 15 residues. Looked up from germline, CDR1 is MDHEN and CDR2 is SYDVKM. DNA of the CDR3: TGTGCCAGCAGTGACGGGGGGGCGTTTGTAGAGACCCAGTACTTC. As protein: CASSDGGAFVETQYF. The whole variable domain, filled in from reference TRBV28 and TRBJ2-5, reads DVKVTQSSRYLVKRTGEKVFLECVQDMDHENMFWYRQDPGLGLRLIYFSYDVKMKEKGDIPEGYSVSREKKERFSLILESASTNQTSMYLCASSDGGAFVETQYFGPGTRLLVL.

V is TRBV7-2 and J is TRBJ1-5; tentative D call: TRBD1 (6 bases). Germline loops: CDR1 SGHTA, CDR2 FQGNSA. CDR3 length equals 14 residues. The V and J ends lost 4 bases and 5 bases respectively, with 12 bases between them. CDR3 loop: CASSSDRWDQPQHF. The CDR3 DNA reads TGTGCCAGCAGCTCCGACAGGTGGGATCAGCCCCAGCATTTT.

The V and J genes are TRBV30 and TRBJ2-5; 9 bases are shared with TRBD1. V lost 5 bases and J lost 4; bases outside the gene matches: 5. The CDR3 sequence is 13 residues long. Germline CDR1 is GTSNPN and CDR2 is SVGIG (reference sequence). The DNA of the CDR3 is TGTGCCTGGCTAGGACAGGGGATAGAGACCCAGTACTTC. It translates to CAWLGQGIETQYF.

This sequence joins TRBV7-3 and TRBJ2-1; 12 nucleotides agree with TRBD2. Trimming at V came to 4 bases and at J to 7 bases, leaving 5 bases not matched to a gene. CDR1 and CDR2 (germline): SGHTA, FQGTGA. This CDR3 has 15 amino acids. CDR3: CASSSSGGAFNEQFF. The DNA for the CDR3 is TGTGCCAGCAGCTCTAGCGGGGGGGCCTTTAATGAGCAGTTCTTC.

This clone was seen only once. The J gene is TRBJ2-7, the V gene TRBV11-2; D is ambiguous. The germline CDR1 and CDR2 sequences are SGHAT and FQNNGV. This CDR3 spans 12 amino acids. The germline V and J ends were trimmed by 5 bases and 6 bases, with 11 bases remaining between them. The CDR3 sequence: CASSDLRVEQYF. CDR3 nucleotides: TGTGCCAGCAGCGACCTCCGGGTCGAGCAGTACTTC.

The rearrangement links TRBV6-2 or TRBV6-3 to TRBJ2-1; 7 positions agree with TRBD2. The V segment lost 0 bases and the J segment 2 bases; nucleotides outside the gene matches: 4. Germline CDR1 MNHEY, CDR2 SVGEGT. The CDR3 extends over 16 amino acids. This chain's CDR3 is CASSYSRTRTYNEQFF. CDR3 bases: TGTGCCAGCAGTTACTCGAGGACTAGGACCTACAATGAGCAGTTCTTC.

In the case of this clone: Other DNA sequences in this sample translate to the same CDR3. The CDR3 DNA follows: TGTGCCAGCTTGTTGGCAGGGGGACTCAATGAGCAGTTCTTC. This translates into CASLLAGGLNEQFF. The gene calls are TRBV2 and TRBJ2-1; maybe TRBD1 (7 bases). Germline CDR1 is SNHLY and CDR2 is FYNNEI. This CDR3 spans 14 amino acids. Trimming removed 8 bases from V and 6 bases from J, with 17 bases in between.

This chain joins TRBV18 and TRBJ1-1; 10 nucleotides agree with TRBD1. The CDR3 totals 15 residues. Looked up from germline, CDR1 is KGHSH and CDR2 is LQKENI. V lost 4 bases to trimming and J lost 4 bases; unmatched junction nucleotides: 6. This chain's CDR3 is CASSLSDRGPTEAFF. CDR3 DNA sequence: TGTGCCAGCTCACTCTCCGACAGGGGGCCCACTGAAGCTTTCTTT.

The genes are TRBV18 and TRBJ2-1; TRBD2 agrees at 11 bases. V lost 3 bases and J lost 1; bases outside the gene matches: 8. This CDR3 has 18 amino acids. Germline V gene lookup returns CDR1 KGHSH and CDR2 LQKENI. The CDR3 here is CASSPRTSGPKSYNEQFF. The CDR3 DNA is TGTGCCAGCTCACCGCGGACTAGCGGGCCCAAGTCCTACAATGAGCAGTTCTTC.

This chain uses TRBV5-1 with TRBJ1-1, with 7 bases that match TRBD1. The CDR3 length is 15 residues. Germline-derived CDR1 and CDR2 are SGHRS and YFSETQ. With 7 bases clipped from V and 4 bases from J, the junction kept 13 bases outside the gene matches. The CDR3 DNA is TGCGCCAGCTGCAGGACAGGCGAGATTTGCACTGAAGCTTTCTTT. Its protein is CASCRTGEICTEAFF. Together with reference TRBV5-1 and TRBJ1-1, the CDR3 gives the full variable domain: KAGVTQTPRYLIKTRGQQVTLSCSPISGHRSVSWYQQTPGQGLQFLFEYFSETQRNKGNFPGRFSGRQFSNSRSEMNVSTLELGDSALYLCASCRTGEICTEAFFGQGTRLTVV.

The CDR3 loop reads CASSYLRNTEAFF. As DNA, the CDR3 is TGTGCCAGCAGTTACCTCAGGAACACTGAAGCTTTCTTT. J is TRBJ1-1 and V is TRBV6-5; no definite D call. Trimming shortened V by 2 bases and J by 1 base, and 5 bases separated the two germline ends. The CDR3 consists of 13 residues. Per the germline V gene, CDR1 is MNHEY and CDR2 is SVGAGI.

V gene TRBV5-6 combines with J gene TRBJ2-7, with no clear D. V was clipped by 0 bases and J by 4 bases, with 5 bases between them. The V gene's germline CDR1 is SGHDT and CDR2 YYEEEE. This CDR3 comprises 12 residues. The CDR3 here is CASSLALYEQYF. CDR3 sequence (DNA): TGTGCCAGCAGCTTGGCCTTATACGAGCAGTACTTC.

The chain couples TRBV15 to TRBJ2-3; 11 positions match TRBD2. This CDR3 has 19 amino acids. V shed 0 bases, J shed 2 bases, and the junction held 10 bases outside the gene matches. Germline lookup yields CDR1 LNHNV and CDR2 YYDKDF (reference sequence). CDR3 sequence reads: CATSRDRGLAELPTDTQYF. The CDR3, as DNA: TGTGCCACCAGCAGAGATAGGGGACTAGCGGAGCTCCCCACAGATACGCAGTATTTT.

The J gene is TRBJ2-7, the V gene TRBV10-3; no clear D. Between the trimmed V and J ends, which lost 6 bases and 0 bases, there was a span of 9 bases. The CDR3 sequence is 13 residues long. Germline V gives CDR1 ENHRY, CDR2 SYGVKD. The CDR3 here is CAISDWSSYEQYF. For the CDR3, the DNA is TGTGCCATCAGCGACTGGTCCTCCTACGAGCAGTACTTC.

The chain has TRBV28 and TRBJ2-3; no reliable D call. Deletions cut 11 bases from V and 2 bases from J, with 14 bases between. There are 13 residues in the CDR3. Germline assignment: CDR1 MDHEN and CDR2 SYDVKM. The CDR3 is CAGSRKSTDTQYF. DNA for the CDR3: TGTGCCGGAAGCAGGAAATCCACAGATACGCAGTATTTT. Using reference TRBV28 and TRBJ2-3 for the parts outside the CDR3, the full variable domain is DVKVTQSSRYLVKRTGEKVFLECVQDMDHENMFWYRQDPGLGLRLIYFSYDVKMKEKGDIPEGYSVSREKKERFSLILESASTNQTSMYLCAGSRKSTDTQYFGPGTRLTVL.

The chain is built from TRBV30 and TRBJ1-1, with D perhaps TRBD1 (6 bases). This CDR3 contains 13 residues. With 3 bases removed from V and 6 bases from J, the gap between germline ends came to 14 bases. Germline CDR1 GTSNPN, CDR2 SVGIG (reference sequence). CDR3 sequence reads: CAWSIQGGAEAFF. The CDR3 DNA reads TGTGCCTGGAGCATACAGGGTGGCGCTGAAGCTTTCTTT.

This clone has more than one count but fewer than ten. V usage is TRBV7-9 and J usage is TRBJ2-4; D is perhaps TRBD1 (7 bases). This CDR3 has 16 amino acids. V gave up 6 bases and J gave up 0 bases, with 15 bases separating them. Germline-derived CDR1 and CDR2 are SEHNR and FQNEAQ (reference sequence). CDR3 loop: CASSRGDSLAKNIQYF. For the CDR3, the DNA is TGTGCCAGCAGTCGCGGGGACAGCCTAGCCAAAAACATTCAGTACTTC.

The rearrangement joins TRBV20-1 to TRBJ2-7, with 8 nucleotides matching TRBD2. The CDR3 covers 14 residues. Per germline, CDR1 DFQATT and CDR2 SNEGSKA (reference sequence). The V and J ends lost 3 bases and 0 bases, in that order; junction bases with no gene match: 4. DNA for the CDR3: TGCAGTGCTAGTGCACTAGCGGTCTCCTACGAGCAGTACTTC. Its translation: CSASALAVSYEQYF.

The chain couples TRBV7-2 to TRBJ1-5, with 7 positions matching TRBD1. The CDR3 covers 14 residues. With V trimmed by 3 bases and J by 4 bases, 3 bases remained unmatched. In germline, CDR1 is SGHTA, CDR2 FQGNSA. In nucleotides, the CDR3 is TGTGCCAGCAGCTTTCAGGGGGAAAATCAGCCCCAGCATTTT. Translating gives CASSFQGENQPQHF.

This clone was recorded a few times. The chain joins TRBV14 to TRBJ1-2; a possible D gene is TRBD1 (6 bases). Trimming cost V 6 bases and J 0 bases, with 8 bases left between them. The CDR3 is 13 residues long. Germline-derived CDR1 and CDR2 are SGHDN and FVKESK. The CDR3 region is CASRRTANYGYTF. The CDR3 nucleotides read TGTGCCAGCAGGCGGACAGCTAACTATGGCTACACCTTC.

The chain joins TRBV10-3 to TRBJ1-2, with TRBD1 identical over 10 bases. CDR3 size: 11 residues. Per the germline V gene, CDR1 is ENHRY and CDR2 is SYGVKD. The ends lost 4 bases at V and 11 bases at J; junction bases unmatched: 1. The CDR3 sequence is CAISGGQGYTF. The CDR3 DNA follows: TGTGCCATCAGTGGGGGACAGGGGTACACCTTC.

This chain connects TRBV6-6 to TRBJ1-5; D unclear. Germline V CDR1 and CDR2: MNHNY, SVGAGI (reference sequence). With 7 bases removed from V and 1 base from J, the gap between germline ends came to 8 bases. The CDR3 spans 13 residues. The CDR3 loop reads CASNQASNQPQHF. CDR3 bases: TGTGCCAGCAACCAAGCCAGCAATCAGCCCCAGCATTTT.

This clone showed up just a few times. The chain links TRBV19 to TRBJ1-2; 7 bases agree with TRBD1. Germline loops: CDR1 LNHDA, CDR2 SQIVND (reference sequence). Trimming took 3 bases from V and 7 from J; bases not matched to a gene: 17. The CDR3 length is 17 residues. The CDR3 sequence: CASSISLIRDRSSGYTF. CDR3 bases: TGTGCCAGTAGTATCTCGTTAATCCGGGACAGATCAAGTGGCTACACCTTC. Full variable domain (rest looked up from reference TRBV19 and TRBJ1-2): DGGITQSPKYLFRKEGQNVTLSCEQNLNHDAMYWYRQDPGQGLRLIYYSQIVNDFQKGDIAEGYSVSREKKESFPLTVTSAQKNPTAFYLCASSISLIRDRSSGYTFGSGTRLTVV.

The chain couples TRBV29-1 to TRBJ1-1; D call uncertain. The V end was cut by 5 bases, the J end by 0 bases, with 10 bases between. The CDR3 is made up of 13 amino acids. From germline, CDR1 is SQVTM and CDR2 ANQGSEA. The CDR3 loop reads CSVCESMNTEAFF. In DNA form, the CDR3 reads TGCAGCGTTTGTGAGTCCATGAACACTGAAGCTTTCTTT.

This clone appeared a few times. This chain connects TRBV27 to TRBJ1-1; perhaps TRBD1 as D (6 bases). Germline CDR1 is MNHEY and CDR2 is SMNVEV (reference sequence). With 8 bases removed from V and 1 base from J, the gap between germline ends came to 14 bases. CDR3 size: 14 residues. This CDR3 reads CASGPMGANTEAFF. CDR3 DNA: TGTGCCAGCGGACCTATGGGGGCGAACACTGAAGCTTTCTTT.

CDR3 sequence: CASSLVGGGRAITDTQYF. As DNA, the CDR3 is TGTGCCAGCAGCTTAGTCGGAGGAGGGAGGGCTATCACAGATACGCAGTATTTT. The rearrangement joins TRBV7-8 to TRBJ2-3; 7 bases fit TRBD2. This CDR3 is built from 18 residues. Trimming cost V 1 base and J 2 bases; bases outside gene matches: 12. CDR1 SGHVS and CDR2 FQNEAQ come from the germline V gene.

The chain is built from TRBV19 and TRBJ1-2, with D perhaps matching TRBD1 (6 bases). This CDR3 has 14 amino acids. Trimming left V 4 bases short and J 4 bases short, with 13 bases between. Germline V gene lookup returns CDR1 LNHDA and CDR2 SQIVND (reference sequence). CDR3 sequence: CASSTGQLPYGYTF. The CDR3 bases are TGTGCCAGTAGTACTGGACAGCTGCCCTATGGCTACACCTTC.